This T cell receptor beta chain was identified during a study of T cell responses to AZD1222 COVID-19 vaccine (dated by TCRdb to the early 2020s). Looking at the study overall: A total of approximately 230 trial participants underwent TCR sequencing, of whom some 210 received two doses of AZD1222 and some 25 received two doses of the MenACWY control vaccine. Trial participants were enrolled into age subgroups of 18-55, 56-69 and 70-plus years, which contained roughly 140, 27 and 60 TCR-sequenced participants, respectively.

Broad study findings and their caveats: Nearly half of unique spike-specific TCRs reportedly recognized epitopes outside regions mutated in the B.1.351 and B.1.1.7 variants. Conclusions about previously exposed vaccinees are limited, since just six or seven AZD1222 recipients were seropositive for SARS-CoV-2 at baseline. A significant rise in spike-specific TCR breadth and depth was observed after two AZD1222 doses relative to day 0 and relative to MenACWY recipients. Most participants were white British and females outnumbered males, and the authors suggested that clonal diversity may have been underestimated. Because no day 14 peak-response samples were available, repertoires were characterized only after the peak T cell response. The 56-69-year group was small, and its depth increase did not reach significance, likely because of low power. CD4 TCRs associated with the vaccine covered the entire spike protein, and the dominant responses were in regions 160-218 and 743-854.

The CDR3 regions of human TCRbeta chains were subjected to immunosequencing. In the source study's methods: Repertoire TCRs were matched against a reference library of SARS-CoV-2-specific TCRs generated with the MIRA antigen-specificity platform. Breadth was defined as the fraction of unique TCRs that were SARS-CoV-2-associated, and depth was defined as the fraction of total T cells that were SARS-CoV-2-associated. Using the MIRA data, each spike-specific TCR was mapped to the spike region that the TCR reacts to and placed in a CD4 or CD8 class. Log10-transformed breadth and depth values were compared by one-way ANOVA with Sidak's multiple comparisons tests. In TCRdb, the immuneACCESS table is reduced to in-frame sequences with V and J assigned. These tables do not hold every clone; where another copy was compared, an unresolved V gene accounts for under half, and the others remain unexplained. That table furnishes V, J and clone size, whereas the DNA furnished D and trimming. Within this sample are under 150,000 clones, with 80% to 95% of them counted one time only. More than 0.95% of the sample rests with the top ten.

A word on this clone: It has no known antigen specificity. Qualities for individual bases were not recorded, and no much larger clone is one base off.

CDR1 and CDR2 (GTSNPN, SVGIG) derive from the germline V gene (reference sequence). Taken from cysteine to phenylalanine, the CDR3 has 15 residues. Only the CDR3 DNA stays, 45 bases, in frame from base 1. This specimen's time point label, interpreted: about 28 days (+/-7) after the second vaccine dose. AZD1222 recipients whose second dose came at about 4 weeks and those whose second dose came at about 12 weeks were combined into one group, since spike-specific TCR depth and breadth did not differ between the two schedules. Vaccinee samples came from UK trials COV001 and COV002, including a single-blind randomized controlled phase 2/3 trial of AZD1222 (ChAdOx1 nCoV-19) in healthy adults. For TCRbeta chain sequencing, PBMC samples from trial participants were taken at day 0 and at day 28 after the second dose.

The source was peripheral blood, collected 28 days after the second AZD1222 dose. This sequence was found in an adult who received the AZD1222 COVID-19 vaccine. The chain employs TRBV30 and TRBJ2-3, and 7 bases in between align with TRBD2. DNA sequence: TGTGCTGGCCAGGTTAGCGGGTGGAGCACAGATACGCAGTATTTT. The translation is CAGQVSGWSTDTQYF.